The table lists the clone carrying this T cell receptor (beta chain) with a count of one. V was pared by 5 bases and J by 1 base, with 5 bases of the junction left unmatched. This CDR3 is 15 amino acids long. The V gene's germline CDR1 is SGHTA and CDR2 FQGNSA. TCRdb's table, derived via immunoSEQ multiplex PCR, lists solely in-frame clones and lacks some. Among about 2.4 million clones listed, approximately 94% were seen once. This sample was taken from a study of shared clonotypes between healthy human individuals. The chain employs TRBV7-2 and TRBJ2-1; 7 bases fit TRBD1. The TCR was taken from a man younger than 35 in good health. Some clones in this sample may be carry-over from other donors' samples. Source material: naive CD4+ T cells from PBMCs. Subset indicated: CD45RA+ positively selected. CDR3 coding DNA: TGTGCCAGCAGCCCACGGGGACAGTCCTACAATGAGCAGTTCTTC. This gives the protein CASSPRGQSYNEQFF.